The source of this TCR beta chain is a study of T cells in Graves' hyperthyroidism and ophthalmopathy. Notes on this clonotype: The antigen is undetermined.

Study results and caveats: In validation, the model predicted ophthalmopathy. These predictions came a median approximately 5.9 months before onset. Most thyroid clonotypes with frequency above 0.001 were detected in blood.

RNA transcripts served as the template for amplifying TCR beta CDR3 regions. The TCR CDR3 was amplified in a first-round RT-PCR using the HTBI primer set. TCRdb processed the multiplex PCR reads anew with MiXCR; each CDR3 protein has one entry. The top ten hold less than 15% of the sample, which has about 410,000 distinct CDR3 sequences, roughly 14% seen once. With duration under 3 months, ophthalmopathy was active: Clinical Activity Score at least 3, NOSPECS at least 4. Germline V gene sequence: CDR1 LNHDA, CDR2 SQIVND (reference sequence). This CDR3 comprises 15 residues. Trimming left V 4 bases short and J 0 bases short, with 10 bases between.

The origin of this receptor is a young man with Graves' ophthalmopathy. The specimen was blood. The chain combines TRBV19 with TRBJ1-5; possibly TRBD1 for D (6 bases). CDR3 sequence: CASSTTGVSNQPQHF. In nucleotides, the CDR3 is TGTGCCAGTAGTACGACAGGAGTTAGCAATCAGCCCCAGCATTTT.